The 24 T cell receptor beta chains below all came from one sample that was sequenced in a study of T cell repertoires in cytomegalovirus infection. These receptors are not linked to any known antigen. TCRdb redid the calling of the reads with MiXCR, one entry per CDR3 protein. The sample yields fewer than 70,000 distinct CDR3 sequences, about 26% seen once. The material sequenced was CD8+ T cells from cultured PBMCs, taken from culture after CMV antigen stimulation. The receptors were sampled from a human donor in good health (CMV status not recorded). Some clones in this sample may be carry-over from other donors' samples.

This chain joins TRBV2 and TRBJ2-3, with 9 bases aligning to TRBD2. V shed 5 bases and J 3 bases; nucleotides not matched to a gene: 9. Germline CDR1 and CDR2: SNHLY and FYNNEI. The CDR3 covers 16 residues. In nucleotides, the CDR3 is TGTGCCAGCAGTCTTCCCGGGACTAGCATTACAGATACGCAGTATTTT. Encoded protein: CASSLPGTSITDTQYF.

The chain couples TRBV19 to TRBJ2-1; 12 bases line up with TRBD2. J lost 12 bases, V lost 4 bases, and 4 bases had no gene match. Germline lookup yields CDR1 LNHDA and CDR2 SQIVND (reference sequence). The CDR3 extends over 13 amino acids. CDR3 in amino acids: CASSSGLAGMQFF. The CDR3 bases are TGTGCCAGTAGTAGCGGACTAGCGGGAATGCAGTTCTTC.

This clonotype was picked up many times. The rearrangement uses TRBV6-5 and TRBJ2-1; 8 nucleotides line up with TRBD2. V dropped 0 bases and J dropped 3; count of bases not matched to a gene: 4. There are 16 residues in the CDR3. Germline CDR1 is MNHEY and CDR2 is SVGAGI. CDR3 sequence reads: CASSYSGTSIYNEQFF. The CDR3 bases are TGTGCCAGCAGTTACTCTGGGACTAGTATCTACAATGAGCAGTTCTTC.

The chain uses TRBV11-2 and TRBJ1-2; D gene ambiguous. The germline V gene has CDR1 SGHAT and CDR2 FQNNGV. The CDR3 runs to 14 residues. Trimming left V 5 bases short and J 1 base short, with 11 bases between. The CDR3 DNA reads as TGTGCCAGCAGCCCCCTGGACGGTAACTATGGCTACACCTTC. This translates into CASSPLDGNYGYTF.

This clonotype was seen a handful of times. This chain joins TRBV4-3 and TRBJ2-4; TRBD1 agrees at 10 bases. The V and J ends lost 1 base and 10 bases, in that order; junction bases with no gene match: 7. From germline, CDR1 is LGHNA and CDR2 YSLEER. The CDR3 extends over 15 amino acids. CDR3 region: CASSQATDRGQIQYF. The CDR3 DNA follows: TGCGCCAGCAGCCAAGCTACCGACAGGGGGCAAATTCAGTACTTC.

The chain combines TRBV12-3 or TRBV12-4 with TRBJ2-3, with 11 bases identical to TRBD2. V was clipped by 3 bases and J by 5 bases; unmatched bases: 4. The CDR3 runs 15 residues. Here the CDR3 reads CASSLSLAGGDTQYF. The CDR3 region has the DNA TGTGCCAGCAGTTTGTCGCTAGCGGGAGGAGATACGCAGTATTTT.

This chain links TRBV7-6 with TRBJ2-1; a possible D gene is TRBD2 (6 bases). CDR1 is SGHVS, CDR2 FNYEAQ, per germline. The CDR3 is made up of 16 amino acids. V shed 5 bases and J shed 7 bases, with 21 bases lying between them. This chain's CDR3 is CASSPGRGGRENEQFF. The CDR3 nucleotides are TGTGCCAGCAGCCCTGGAAGGGGAGGAAGGGAGAATGAGCAGTTCTTC. Variable domain in full (rest from reference TRBV7-6 and TRBJ2-1): GAGVSQSPRYKVTKRGQDVALRCDPISGHVSLYWYRQALGQGPEFLTYFNYEAQQDKSGLPNDRFSAERPEGSISTLTIQRTEQRDSAMYRCASSPGRGGRENEQFFGPGTRLTVL.

This clonotype was detected only a few times. The chain is built from TRBV9 and TRBJ1-1; tentatively, D is TRBD1 (5 bases). The CDR3 consists of 14 residues. V lost 2 bases, J lost 5 bases, and 13 bases lay in between. The germline gives CDR1 SGDLS, CDR2 YYNGEE. DNA for the CDR3: TGTGCCAGCAGCGTTGGGGGAGGGATTACTGAAGCTTTCTTT. Amino acids: CASSVGGGITEAFF.

This clonotype is deemed medium-sized (0.01 to 0.1%). The chain recombines TRBV6-1 with TRBJ2-3; D may be TRBD1 or TRBD2 (6 bases each). Germline CDR1 is MNHNS and CDR2 is SASEGT. V lost 8 bases to trimming and J lost 2 bases, with 14 bases between them. This CDR3 has 14 residues. The chain's CDR3 is CASRGTLSTDTQYF. The CDR3 coding sequence is TGTGCCAGCCGGGGGACACTATCCACAGATACGCAGTATTTT.

The chain is built from TRBV2 and TRBJ2-2; 8 positions match TRBD1. CDR3 size: 13 residues. The germline CDR1 and CDR2 sequences are SNHLY and FYNNEI. Unmatched junction bases numbered 3, after V lost 6 bases and J lost 6 bases. CDR3 DNA: TGTGCCAGCAGGAGACAGGGGTCCGGGGAGCTGTTTTTT. Its translation: CASRRQGSGELFF. The whole variable domain, filled in from reference TRBV2 and TRBJ2-2, reads EPEVTQTPSHQVTQMGQEVILRCVPISNHLYFYWYRQILGQKVEFLVSFYNNEISEKSEIFDDQFSVERPDGSNFTLKIRSTKLEDSAMYFCASRRQGSGELFFGEGSRLTVL.

This chain links TRBV2 with TRBJ2-1; 10 bases fit TRBD1. The CDR3 length is 16 residues. Per the germline V gene, CDR1 is SNHLY and CDR2 is FYNNEI. After removal of 3 bases from V and 4 bases from J, the junction contained 6 bases not matched to a gene. The CDR3 DNA sequence: TGTGCCAGCAGTGAGGTTGGGACAGGGGATTACAATGAGCAGTTCTTC. Residues: CASSEVGTGDYNEQFF.

CDR3 nucleotide sequence: TGTGCCATCAGTGAGTCTGCAGGGTATAACTATGGCTACACCTTC. Its translation: CAISESAGYNYGYTF. The chain joins TRBV10-3 to TRBJ1-2; tentative D call: TRBD1 (5 bases). Germline V CDR1 and CDR2: ENHRY, SYGVKD. Trimming took off 0 bases at V and 1 base at J, with 9 bases between the two ends. This CDR3 has 15 amino acids.

This clonotype was seen more than once but under ten times. The chain couples TRBV6-2 or TRBV6-3 to TRBJ2-1, with TRBD1 matching over 9 bases. V shed 7 bases and J 5 bases; nucleotides not matched to a gene: 3. Looked up from germline, CDR1 is MNHEY and CDR2 is SVGEGT. This CDR3 comprises 13 residues. The CDR3 region has the DNA TGTGCCAGCACGGGACAGGGACACAATGAGCAGTTCTTC. Its protein is CASTGQGHNEQFF.

The CDR3 region has the DNA TGTGCCAGCAGCTTACCCAGGAAGAACACTGAAGCTTTCTTT. It is translated as CASSLPRKNTEAFF. This chain connects TRBV5-5 to TRBJ1-1; D gene unclear. Germline values: CDR1 SGHKS, CDR2 YYEKEE (reference sequence). The CDR3 has 14 residues. V shed 2 bases and J shed 1 base, with 9 bases lying between them.

The chain carries TRBV5-1 and TRBJ2-2, with D tentatively TRBD1 or TRBD2 (5 bases each). Between the trimmed V and J ends, which lost 7 bases and 5 bases, there was a span of 15 bases. Germline-derived CDR1 and CDR2 are SGHRS and YFSETQ. The CDR3 spans 14 residues. The CDR3 here is CASAAGSGTGELFF. Here the CDR3 DNA reads TGCGCCAGCGCTGCAGGGAGCGGAACCGGGGAGCTGTTTTTT.

In its sample, this clonotype was seen many times. This chain connects TRBV4-3 to TRBJ2-2; a weak D match, TRBD1 (5 bases). The V end was cut by 3 bases, the J end by 6 bases, with 8 bases between. This CDR3 region has 13 residues. Germline V lookup: CDR1 LGHNA, CDR2 YSLEER. This CDR3 is CASSHQGSGELFF. The CDR3 nucleotides read TGCGCCAGCAGCCATCAGGGTTCCGGGGAGCTGTTTTTT.

This chain joins TRBV19 and TRBJ2-7; a possible D gene is TRBD2 (5 bases). CDR3 length equals 15 residues. The V end lost 5 bases, the J end lost 2 bases, and 16 bases lay between the germline ends. Germline V lookup: CDR1 LNHDA, CDR2 SQIVND (reference sequence). The CDR3 is CASSQPVLGTYEQYF. In DNA form, the CDR3 reads TGTGCCAGTAGTCAACCGGTACTAGGGACCTACGAGCAGTACTTC. The whole variable domain, filled in from reference TRBV19 and TRBJ2-7, reads DGGITQSPKYLFRKEGQNVTLSCEQNLNHDAMYWYRQDPGQGLRLIYYSQIVNDFQKGDIAEGYSVSREKKESFPLTVTSAQKNPTAFYLCASSQPVLGTYEQYFGPGTRLTVT.

This rearrangement joins TRBV6-2 or TRBV6-3 to TRBJ1-5, with 8 bases lining up with TRBD1. CDR3 length: 15 amino acids. CDR1 and CDR2 from the germline V gene are MNHEY and SVGEGT. The V segment lost 6 bases and the J segment 6 bases; nucleotides outside the gene matches: 10. CDR3 coding DNA: TGTGCCAGCAGGGTGGGACAGGCTGGCAGTCAGCCCCAGCATTTT. Protein: CASRVGQAGSQPQHF.

There are a few counts of this clonotype. The chain joins TRBV6-1 to TRBJ2-7, with D perhaps matching TRBD1 or TRBD2 (6 bases each). The V end lost 2 bases, the J end lost 5 bases, and 19 bases lay between the germline ends. The CDR3 covers 16 residues. Germline V gene lookup returns CDR1 MNHNS and CDR2 SASEGT. This CDR3 reads CASSEKGGDTSNEQYF. The CDR3 bases are TGTGCCAGCAGTGAAAAGGGCGGGGACACATCTAACGAGCAGTACTTC.

V and J are TRBV7-9 and TRBJ2-7; TRBD1 agrees at 7 bases. The V gene's germline CDR1 is SEHNR and CDR2 FQNEAQ (reference sequence). V gave up 0 bases and J gave up 0 bases; unmatched junction bases: 5. The CDR3 spans 16 residues. The chain's CDR3 is CASSLAFGTVSYEQYF. As DNA, the CDR3 is TGTGCCAGCAGCTTAGCATTTGGGACAGTCTCCTACGAGCAGTACTTC.

This clonotype turned up a few times. The chain joins TRBV4-2 to TRBJ2-7; D not resolved. This CDR3 region has 14 residues. Trimming removed 4 bases at V and 2 bases at J, with 12 bases between. Germline values: CDR1 LGHNA, CDR2 YNFKEQ. The CDR3 loop is CASSLSDGTYEQYF. As DNA, the CDR3 is TGTGCCAGCAGCCTCTCAGACGGCACCTACGAGCAGTACTTC.

This clonotype was seen a handful of times. The chain has TRBV19 and TRBJ1-5; the match to TRBD1 covers 7 bases. From germline, CDR1 is LNHDA and CDR2 SQIVND (reference sequence). The CDR3 runs to 16 residues. V shed 5 bases, J shed 2 bases, and the junction held 9 bases outside the gene matches. CDR3 residues: CASSLEGAIRNQPQHF. The CDR3 DNA is TGTGCCAGTAGTTTGGAGGGGGCGATTCGCAATCAGCCCCAGCATTTT.

There are many counts of this clonotype. The CDR3 protein is CASSQGGAETREAFF. The CDR3 nucleotides read TGCGCCAGCAGCCAAGGGGGGGCGGAGACAAGGGAAGCTTTCTTT. The rearrangement uses TRBV4-1 and TRBJ1-1, with a weak D call TRBD1 (6 bases). The CDR3 sequence is 15 residues long. CDR1 is MGHRA, CDR2 YSYEKL, per germline. V was pared by 1 base and J by 8 bases, with 17 bases between.

This clonotype was recorded a few times. This rearrangement joins TRBV2 to TRBJ1-1, with D uncertain. Germline-derived CDR1 and CDR2 are SNHLY and FYNNEI. The CDR3 has 12 amino acids. V was trimmed by 6 bases and J by 4 bases, leaving 9 bases between them. The CDR3 sequence is CASRGLGTEAFF. The CDR3 DNA sequence: TGTGCCAGCAGGGGGTTGGGCACTGAAGCTTTCTTT.